These 17 T cell receptor beta chains originate from one sample sequenced in a study of HIV-infected patients and healthy controls. TCRdb re-called the 5' RACE reads through MiXCR, storing one row per CDR3 protein. The sample yields 18,000 or so distinct CDR3 sequences, 16% seen once. The sequenced sample consisted of CD8+ T cells from blood. These TCRs come from a human donor in good health.

There are a few counts of this clonotype. The chain uses TRBV27 and TRBJ2-3, with D maybe TRBD2 (6 bases). The V end was cut by 0 bases, the J end by 6 bases, with 19 bases between. The CDR3 loop spans 17 amino acids. From germline, CDR1 is MNHEY and CDR2 SMNVEV (reference sequence). The CDR3 region is CASSLSAGRGAGDTQYF. In DNA, the CDR3 is TGTGCCAGCAGTTTATCCGCCGGGAGAGGGGCCGGGGATACGCAGTATTTT.

This clonotype was picked up many times. This chain uses TRBV28 with TRBJ1-5; D might be TRBD1 (5 bases). Trimming took off 5 bases at V and 0 bases at J, with 14 bases between the two ends. Germline CDR1 MDHEN, CDR2 SYDVKM. The CDR3 extends over 16 amino acids. The CDR3 nucleotides are TGTGCCAGCAGTCCGGGGCCCCAATATAGCAATCAGCCCCAGCATTTT. It is translated as CASSPGPQYSNQPQHF.

This clonotype has only a few counts. The rearrangement links TRBV7-8 to TRBJ1-6; a possible D gene is TRBD1 (5 bases). The CDR3 runs 18 residues. Trimming removed 5 bases from V and 0 bases from J, with 17 bases in between. Germline V gene lookup returns CDR1 SGHVS and CDR2 FQNEAQ. CDR3 sequence (DNA): TGTGCCAGCAGCGTTTCATTGGGGGAAAGCTCCTATAATTCACCCCTCCACTTT. The encoded protein is CASSVSLGESSYNSPLHF.

This clonotype was recorded at least ten times. The chain links TRBV7-8 to TRBJ2-5, with a tentative D call TRBD2 (5 bases). V lost 5 bases, J lost 5 bases, and 15 bases lay in between. CDR1 and CDR2 (germline): SGHVS, FQNEAQ. This CDR3 spans 14 amino acids. In DNA, the CDR3 is TGTGCCAGCAGCCCGGTCGGAGGCGGGGAGACCCAGTACTTC. It codes for CASSPVGGGETQYF.

The V call is TRBV27, the J call TRBJ1-4; D is unclear. V was pared by 6 bases and J by 8 bases, with 7 bases between. Germline V gives CDR1 MNHEY, CDR2 SMNVEV (reference sequence). The CDR3 loop spans 11 amino acids. CDR3 amino acids: CASRGREKLFF. For the CDR3, the DNA is TGTGCCAGCAGGGGCCGGGAAAAACTGTTTTTT.

This clonotype was found a few times. The chain has TRBV6-6 and TRBJ2-5, with 12 bases aligning to TRBD2. Per the germline V gene, CDR1 is MNHNY and CDR2 is SVGAGI (reference sequence). The CDR3 consists of 16 residues. V was clipped by 5 bases and J by 4 bases; unmatched bases: 8. CDR3 sequence reads: CASSRLLAGGGETQYF. The CDR3 coding sequence is TGTGCCAGCAGTAGGCTTCTAGCGGGAGGGGGAGAGACCCAGTACTTC.

Within the sample, this clonotype is medium-sized (0.01 to 0.1%). The gene calls are TRBV2 and TRBJ2-3; no reliable D call. CDR1 and CDR2 (germline): SNHLY, FYNNEI. Trimming cost V 3 bases and J 1 base, with 8 bases left between them. The CDR3 is made up of 14 amino acids. The CDR3 region has the DNA TGTGCCAGCAGTGAGACTGCAGGCACAGATACGCAGTATTTT. Translated, it gives CASSETAGTDTQYF.

This clonotype was seen a few times. The CDR3, as DNA: TGTGCCAGTAGTACGGACGGTAGAAGCACAGATACGCAGTATTTT. Amino acid sequence: CASSTDGRSTDTQYF. The genes are TRBV19 and TRBJ2-3; no clear D. This CDR3 is built from 15 residues. V was shortened by 4 bases and J by 0 bases, with 11 bases between the two germline ends. Germline V gene lookup returns CDR1 LNHDA and CDR2 SQIVND (reference sequence).

This clonotype was observed many times. This chain uses TRBV28 with TRBJ1-1; 7 bases are a match to TRBD1. This CDR3 region has 16 residues. Trimming took 5 bases from V and 0 from J; bases not matched to a gene: 9. Germline lookup yields CDR1 MDHEN and CDR2 SYDVKM. CDR3 protein: CASSTGQVIMNTEAFF. The CDR3 coding sequence is TGTGCCAGCAGTACCGGACAGGTAATCATGAACACTGAAGCTTTCTTT.

The chain recombines TRBV24-1 with TRBJ2-1, with D tentatively TRBD2 (5 bases). The CDR3 consists of 17 residues. Germline CDR1 is KGHDR and CDR2 is SFDVKD. Trimming removed 2 bases from V and 1 base from J, with 14 bases in between. CDR3 coding DNA: TGTGCCACCAGTGATTCCACAAGAGGGCCGTCCTACAATGAGCAGTTCTTC. Its protein product is CATSDSTRGPSYNEQFF.

V usage is TRBV24-1 and J usage is TRBJ1-1, with TRBD1 as a possible D gene (5 bases). Trimming shortened V by 8 bases and J by 7 bases, and 10 bases separated the two germline ends. This CDR3 region has 11 residues. Germline loops: CDR1 KGHDR, CDR2 SFDVKD. CDR3: CATKVGDEAFF. The CDR3 DNA reads as TGTGCCACCAAGGTAGGGGATGAAGCTTTCTTT.

The gene calls are TRBV19 and TRBJ2-6, with D unclear. Germline CDR1 LNHDA, CDR2 SQIVND (reference sequence). V gave up 0 bases and J gave up 0 bases, with 3 bases separating them. The CDR3 loop spans 15 amino acids. The CDR3 loop reads CASSIELSGANVLTF. The CDR3 DNA sequence: TGTGCCAGTAGTATAGAACTCTCTGGGGCCAACGTCCTGACTTTC.

In this sample, this clonotype turned up many times. The chain is built from TRBV7-3 and TRBJ1-1, with D unresolved. The CDR3 runs 15 residues. Germline-derived CDR1 and CDR2 are SGHTA and FQGTGA. Between the trimmed V and J ends, which lost 2 bases and 3 bases, there was a span of 13 bases. CDR3 sequence reads: CASSLSGNLHTEAFF. DNA of the CDR3: TGTGCCAGCAGCTTATCAGGAAACCTCCACACTGAAGCTTTCTTT. Supplemented by reference TRBV7-3 and TRBJ1-1, the full variable domain reads GAGVSQTPSNKVTEKGKYVELRCDPISGHTALYWYRQSLGQGPEFLIYFQGTGAADDSGLPNDRFFAVRPEGSVSTLKIQRTERGDSAVYLCASSLSGNLHTEAFFGQGTRLTVV.

This clonotype was seen many times. The genes are TRBV19 and TRBJ2-2; 12 bases are shared with TRBD2. Germline lookup yields CDR1 LNHDA and CDR2 SQIVND (reference sequence). V gave up 5 bases and J gave up 6 bases; unmatched junction bases: 16. CDR3 length equals 19 residues. The CDR3 nucleotides read TGTGCCAGTAGTCGCAACACCCTAGCGGGAGGGCCGAGTGCCGGGGAGCTGTTTTTT. It specifies CASSRNTLAGGPSAGELFF.

This clonotype was seen a few times. The V and J genes are TRBV13 and TRBJ2-4, with D hard to call. The CDR3 runs 14 residues. Germline V CDR1 and CDR2: PRHDT, FYEKMQ (reference sequence). V was shortened by 0 bases and J by 0 bases, with 3 bases between the two germline ends. For the CDR3, the DNA is TGTGCCAGCAGCTTAGGGCTAGCCAAAAACATTCAGTACTTC. Protein sequence: CASSLGLAKNIQYF.

This clonotype was counted at least ten times. The chain couples TRBV10-3 to TRBJ2-3, with 8 bases aligning to TRBD1. This CDR3 contains 15 residues. From germline, CDR1 is ENHRY and CDR2 SYGVKD. After removal of 0 bases from V and 4 bases from J, the junction contained 3 bases not matched to a gene. The CDR3 loop reads CAISESDRVPDTQYF. CDR3 in DNA: TGTGCCATCAGTGAGTCGGACAGGGTCCCAGATACGCAGTATTTT.

This clonotype was observed at least ten times. Written as DNA, the CDR3 is TGTGCCTGGAGTGCCCAAACCTCGGATACGCAGTATTTT. Translating it yields CAWSAQTSDTQYF. This chain links TRBV30 with TRBJ2-3; no clear D. Between the trimmed V and J ends, which lost 1 base and 6 bases, there was a span of 11 bases. The CDR3 sequence is 13 residues long. From germline, CDR1 is GTSNPN and CDR2 SVGIG (reference sequence).